The clone carrying this T cell receptor (beta chain) turned up a few times. As to time point: patch test 2, 6 weeks after DPC sensitization. Treatment meaning: therapeutic diphenylcyclopropenone sensitization with weekly scalp DPC. These data are taken from a study of human T cells and chemical hapten exposure. TCRdb analysed the RACE reads with MiXCR anew, one entry per CDR3 protein. The repertoire holds 20,000 to 30,000 distinct CDR3 sequences, roughly 10% seen once, with 5.5% to 7% in the top ten. CDR1 is LNHDA and CDR2 is SQIVND in the germline V gene (reference sequence). Losses at the gene ends were 5 bases for V and 1 base for J; bases not matched to a gene: 8. The CDR3 runs to 19 residues.

The chain has TRBV19 and TRBJ2-4; TRBD2 agrees at 16 bases. This TCR was sampled from a man younger than 45 with alopecia areata. Some clones in this sample may be carry-over from other donors' samples. The sequenced sample was whole blood, obtained in connection with sensitization to the hapten diphenylcyclopropenone (DPC). The CDR3 reads CASSLEGTSGRVAKNIQYF. DNA for the CDR3: TGTGCCAGTAGTCTGGAAGGGACTAGCGGGAGGGTGGCCAAAAACATTCAGTACTTC.